This T cell receptor beta chain is drawn from a study of shared clonotypes between healthy human individuals. Findings of the study overall: Shared across several donors were roughly 4.7% of the naive CD4 clonotypes. Though the depth was large, rarefaction showed that sorted-subset sequencing was incomplete.

Naive CD8 cells comprised CD45RO-negative, CCR7-positively selected cells, excluding terminally differentiated effector memory CD45RA+ cells. A word on this clone: Its target is not known.

Deep-level running was used for the assay. This table comes from immunoSEQ multiplex PCR, and its TCRdb copy is limited to in-frame clones, with some not included. In the table there are about 2.1 million clones, about 93% of which are singletons. This CDR3 is 19 amino acids long. Trimming cost V 4 bases and J 2 bases, with 24 bases left between them. Germline CDR1 MGHRA, CDR2 YSYEKL. The clonotype comes from a man aged 18 to 29 in good health. Some clones in this sample may be carry-over from other donors' samples. Material for sequencing was naive CD8+ T cells from PBMCs. This chain links TRBV4-1 with TRBJ2-1, with D possibly TRBD2 on 6 matching bases. The CDR3 DNA sequence: TGCGCCAGCAGCCGCGCGGTCGGGGGTAATCTCAAAGCCTACAATGAGCAGTTCTTC. This codes for CASSRAVGGNLKAYNEQFF.